The TCR beta chain described here comes from a study of T cell changes during pregnancy in multiple sclerosis. A remark on this clone: At one of its ends the junction is not consistent with the germline gene, which may arise from a read error.

Profiled with immunoSEQ multiplex PCR; TCRdb holds only in-frame clones, not every one. This sample has about 59,000 clones, with about 94% found just once. The CDR3 is made up of 12 amino acids. Germline assignment: CDR1 ENHRY and CDR2 SYGVKD. The specimen was CD8+ T cells from peripheral blood mononuclear cells, collected after pregnancy. The gene calls are TRBV10-3 and TRBJ2-7; D possibly corresponds to TRBD2 (6 bases). The clonotype originates from a female donor with multiple sclerosis, enrolled in a pregnancy study. This chain's CDR3 is CASSDGAGEQYF. In DNA form, the CDR3 reads TGTGCCAGCAGTGACGGAGCGGGCGAGCAGTACTTC.